The entry that follows covers one TCR beta chain sequence. The antigen remains undetermined. The sample belongs to a study of cytomegalovirus exposure and HLA in healthy donors. Whole-study findings and limits: As was reported, the classifier diagnosed cytomegalovirus status with high specificity and sensitivity. It was found in a later analysis that first-cohort TCR clusters tended to co-occur in the approximately 130 validation repertoires. Some public TCRs appeared in many individuals, while most sequences were rare.

The donors were members of the validation cohort comprising about 130 subjects, separate from the roughly 680-subject first cohort. Unmatched junction bases numbered 7, after V lost 5 bases and J lost 14 bases. Germline CDR1 is SGHTA and CDR2 is FQGNSA. The CDR3 is 11 amino acids. The method was immunoSEQ multiplex PCR; TCRdb's version includes in-frame clones alone and lacks a portion of them. The sample includes 67,000 or so clones, around 96% of them seen just once. The V and J genes are TRBV7-2 and TRBJ1-1; 8 bases line up with TRBD1. The material sequenced was PBMCs. The sequence derives from a man aged 18 to 29 in good health and CMV-seropositive. CDR3 region: CASSGQGPMFF. The CDR3 DNA sequence: TGTGCCAGCAGCGGACAGGGCCCGATGTTCTTT.